The source of this T cell receptor (beta chain) is a study of regulatory T cells in long-lasting Graves disease. This clonotype has at least ten counts. Libraries of TCR beta came from iRepertoire HTBI primers plus Arm-PCR of CDR3 regions. In the original analysis: Overall, samples carried over 60 TRBV and approximately 14 TRBJ segments. TCRdb re-called the multiplex PCR reads with MiXCR, one entry per CDR3 protein. Here the V and J calls rest on TCRdb's processing, not on the authors' analysis. Among about 540,000 distinct CDR3 sequences listed, roughly 13% were seen once. Time point described: newly diagnosed GD, antithyroid drugs for less than 3 months. Making the TCR library involved RNA that had been extracted from PBMCs. The sample was also linked to a second study, of T cells in Graves' hyperthyroidism and ophthalmopathy. As that report states: Stable Graves' hyperthyroidism meant no ophthalmopathy progression within 18 months.

This specimen was peripheral blood mononuclear cells (PBMCs), taken at new diagnosis, from a patient treated with antithyroid drugs. The clonotype was recovered from a young man with Graves disease.

CDR3 loop: CASSPAVTSTDTQYF. DNA for the CDR3: TGTGCCAGCAGCCCCGCGGTTACTAGCACAGATACGCAGTATTTT. The chain carries TRBV7-2 and TRBJ2-3; unclear D gene. Germline CDR1 is SGHTA and CDR2 is FQGNSA. The CDR3 loop spans 15 amino acids. The V and J ends lost 5 bases and 0 bases respectively, with 12 bases between them.